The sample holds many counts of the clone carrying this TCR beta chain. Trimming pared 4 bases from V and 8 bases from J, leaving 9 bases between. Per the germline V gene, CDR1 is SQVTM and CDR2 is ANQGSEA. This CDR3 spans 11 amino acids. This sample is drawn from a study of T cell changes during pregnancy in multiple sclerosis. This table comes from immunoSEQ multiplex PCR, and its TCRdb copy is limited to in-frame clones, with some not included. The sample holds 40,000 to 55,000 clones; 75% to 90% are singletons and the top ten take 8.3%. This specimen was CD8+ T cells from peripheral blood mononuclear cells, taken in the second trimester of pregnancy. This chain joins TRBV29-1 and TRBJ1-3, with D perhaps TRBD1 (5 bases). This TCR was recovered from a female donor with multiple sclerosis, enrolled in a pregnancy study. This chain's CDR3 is CSVVRGDTIYF. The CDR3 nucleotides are TGCAGCGTTGTTCGGGGGGACACCATATATTTT.